One and the same sample provided the 29 T cell receptor beta chains below, sequenced in a study of T cell responses to AZD1222 COVID-19 vaccine. Repertoires were generated with immunoSEQ multiplex PCR, while TCRdb's copy carries only in-frame clones and drops some. The sample lists some 200,000 clones; about nine tenths were seen once. This specimen consisted of peripheral blood, obtained 28 days after the second AZD1222 dose. These receptors came from an adult who received the AZD1222 COVID-19 vaccine.

The chain recombines TRBV6-2 or TRBV6-3 with TRBJ2-1; tentatively, D is TRBD2 (5 bases). The germline V gene has CDR1 MNHEY and CDR2 SVGEGT. Trimming left V 6 bases short and J 0 bases short, with 9 bases between. CDR3 length: 14 residues. The CDR3 loop reads CASSEGRSYNEQFF. CDR3 in DNA: TGTGCCAGCAGCGAGGGCCGCTCCTACAATGAGCAGTTCTTC.

The chain is built from TRBV6-5 and TRBJ2-7; D is perhaps TRBD1 (6 bases). Germline V lookup: CDR1 MNHEY, CDR2 SVGAGI. V lost 5 bases to trimming and J lost 3 bases, with 14 bases between them. The CDR3 loop spans 14 amino acids. The CDR3 is CASSHSGQSYEQYF. CDR3 DNA: TGTGCCAGCAGTCATTCAGGACAGAGCTACGAGCAGTACTTC.

The rearrangement uses TRBV15 and TRBJ2-1; 14 nucleotides line up with TRBD2. This CDR3 contains 16 residues. Trimming cost V 0 bases and J 8 bases; bases outside gene matches: 3. Germline V gene lookup returns CDR1 LNHNV and CDR2 YYDKDF (reference sequence). The CDR3 loop is CATSREGTSGGHEQFF. For the CDR3, the DNA is TGTGCCACCAGCAGAGAGGGGACTAGCGGGGGCCATGAGCAGTTCTTC.

The chain has TRBV19 and TRBJ1-5; 7 bases fit TRBD1. V shed 6 bases and J 3 bases; nucleotides not matched to a gene: 11. This CDR3 region has 16 residues. CDR1 and CDR2 (germline): LNHDA, SQIVND (reference sequence). The CDR3 is CASSVSWTGYNQPQHF. In DNA, the CDR3 is TGTGCCAGTAGCGTGTCCTGGACAGGTTACAATCAGCCCCAGCATTTT.

This chain links TRBV4-1 with TRBJ2-7; D gene uncertain. Germline CDR1 reads MGHRA; CDR2 reads YSYEKL. Trimming removed 4 bases at V and 1 base at J, with 17 bases between. This CDR3 is built from 16 residues. For the CDR3, the DNA is TGCGCCAGCAGCCCCTGGGCAGCCCAGTCTTCCTACGAGCAGTACTTC. It translates to CASSPWAAQSSYEQYF.

The V and J genes are TRBV6-5 and TRBJ2-5, with 10 bases that match TRBD2. V shed 6 bases, J shed 9 bases, and the junction held 13 bases outside the gene matches. CDR3 length equals 15 residues. The germline V gene has CDR1 MNHEY and CDR2 SVGAGI. CDR3 coding DNA: TGTGCCAGCAGAGCTCTAGCGGGAGCGAGGTCGGCCCAGTACTTC. Translation: CASRALAGARSAQYF.

This clone came up once. The gene calls are TRBV7-8 and TRBJ2-1, with D tentatively TRBD1 or TRBD2 (5 bases each). CDR1 and CDR2 from the germline V gene are SGHVS and FQNEAQ. Trimming took 2 bases from V and 8 from J, leaving 25 bases between them. This CDR3 region has 18 residues. CDR3 sequence (DNA): TGTGCCAGCAGCTTACAGCCCTTCCGGGGCCCCGGTGGTGATGAGCAGTTCTTC. Translated, it gives CASSLQPFRGPGGDEQFF.

The chain is built from TRBV11-2 and TRBJ2-2, with D unclear. The CDR3 contains 14 residues. The germline CDR1 and CDR2 sequences are SGHAT and FQNNGV. Trimming cost V 2 bases and J 4 bases, with 8 bases left between them. The CDR3 region is CASSLIDITGELFF. Written as DNA, the CDR3 is TGTGCCAGCAGCTTAATAGATATCACCGGGGAGCTGTTTTTT.

V is TRBV7-2 and J is TRBJ2-3; 9 bases match TRBD2. CDR1 and CDR2 from the germline V gene are SGHTA and FQGNSA. The junction had 2 bases not matched to a gene; V was cut back by 1 base and J by 0 bases. There are 16 residues in the CDR3. CDR3 region: CASSLVAGVSTDTQYF. In nucleotides, the CDR3 is TGTGCCAGCAGCTTAGTAGCGGGAGTCAGCACAGATACGCAGTATTTT.

The J gene is TRBJ1-5, the V gene TRBV5-4; tentative D call: TRBD1 (5 bases). V lost 2 bases to trimming and J lost 3 bases, with 12 bases between them. The CDR3 runs 15 residues. CDR1 SGHNT and CDR2 YYREEE come from the germline V gene (reference sequence). The CDR3 is CASSLSPGPNQPQHF. The CDR3 coding sequence is TGTGCCAGCAGCTTATCACCGGGGCCCAATCAGCCCCAGCATTTT.

The chain uses TRBV3-1 (or the pseudogene TRBV3-2) and TRBJ2-1, with a tentative D call TRBD2 (5 bases). The CDR3 sequence is 16 residues long. From germline, CDR1 is LGHDT and CDR2 YNNKEL (reference sequence). Trimming pared 2 bases from V and 2 bases from J, leaving 13 bases between. The CDR3 region has the DNA TGTGCCAGCAGCCAAAAGCGGACCTCCGCCTACAATGAGCAGTTCTTC. Its protein product is CASSQKRTSAYNEQFF.

The chain combines TRBV5-4 with TRBJ2-7; D possibly corresponds to TRBD2 (5 bases). Trimming cost V 3 bases and J 2 bases, with 12 bases left between them. Germline CDR1 reads SGHNT; CDR2 reads YYREEE (reference sequence). This CDR3 has 14 amino acids. The CDR3 sequence is CASSSPTGTYEQYF. The CDR3 region has the DNA TGTGCCAGCAGCTCCCCGACGGGAACCTACGAGCAGTACTTC.

The chain employs TRBV5-1 and TRBJ2-7, with 12 bases fitting TRBD2. CDR1 is SGHRS and CDR2 is YFSETQ in the germline V gene. V lost 4 bases to trimming and J lost 2 bases; unmatched junction nucleotides: 1. This CDR3 spans 14 amino acids. The chain's CDR3 is CASSRTSGTYEQYF. CDR3 nucleotide sequence: TGCGCCAGCAGCAGGACTAGCGGGACCTACGAGCAGTACTTC.

The chain has TRBV4-2 and TRBJ2-7; D gene ambiguous. The CDR3 totals 13 residues. The V gene's germline CDR1 is LGHNA and CDR2 YNFKEQ. The V and J ends lost 3 bases and 1 base respectively, with 7 bases between them. This CDR3 is CASSQWGSYEQYF. The CDR3 coding sequence is TGTGCCAGCAGCCAGTGGGGATCCTACGAGCAGTACTTC.

The chain combines TRBV7-6 with TRBJ1-5; no definite D call. The CDR3 spans 13 residues. The germline CDR1 and CDR2 sequences are SGHVS and FNYEAQ. Trimming stripped 2 bases from V and 2 bases from J, with 4 bases between. The CDR3 nucleotides read TGTGCCAGCAGCTTATCAGGCAATCAGCCCCAGCATTTT. It encodes CASSLSGNQPQHF.

The chain recombines TRBV7-2 with TRBJ1-5; 9 bases are a match to TRBD1. Germline trimming cut 0 bases from V and 7 bases from J; bases unmatched to any gene: 10. The CDR3 has 17 residues. Germline V gene lookup returns CDR1 SGHTA and CDR2 FQGNSA. CDR3 loop: CASSLADRGVLGQPQHF. The CDR3 DNA reads as TGTGCCAGCAGCTTAGCTGACAGGGGGGTGCTCGGACAGCCCCAGCATTTT.

The rearrangement uses TRBV2 and TRBJ2-7; perhaps TRBD1 as D (7 bases). V shed 7 bases and J shed 3 bases, with 10 bases lying between them. Germline V gene data show CDR1 as SNHLY and CDR2 as FYNNEI. The CDR3 has 12 amino acids. In DNA, the CDR3 is TGTGCCAGCAAGCAGGGGGGCTACGAGCAGTACTTC. Protein sequence: CASKQGGYEQYF. Full variable domain (rest looked up from reference TRBV2 and TRBJ2-7): EPEVTQTPSHQVTQMGQEVILRCVPISNHLYFYWYRQILGQKVEFLVSFYNNEISEKSEIFDDQFSVERPDGSNFTLKIRSTKLEDSAMYFCASKQGGYEQYFGPGTRLTVT.

The chain is built from TRBV7-2 and TRBJ2-1; a possible D gene is TRBD2 (6 bases). The germline V gene encodes CDR1 SGHTA and CDR2 FQGNSA. Trimming left V 5 bases short and J 3 bases short, with 14 bases between. CDR3 size: 15 residues. Written as DNA, the CDR3 is TGTGCCAGCAGCCTAGACTCGCGGGACTACAATGAGCAGTTCTTC. Translated: CASSLDSRDYNEQFF.

The V and J genes are TRBV28 and TRBJ1-5; D might be TRBD1 (5 bases). The V end lost 7 bases, the J end lost 0 bases, and 10 bases lay between the germline ends. The CDR3 runs to 14 residues. The germline gives CDR1 MDHEN, CDR2 SYDVKM. DNA of the CDR3: TGTGCCAGCATTGGGGGGAATAGCAATCAGCCCCAGCATTTT. Its translation is CASIGGNSNQPQHF.

The J gene is TRBJ2-7, the V gene TRBV7-9; weak D call: TRBD1 (6 bases). Trimming stripped 3 bases from V and 5 bases from J, with 8 bases between. Germline V gives CDR1 SEHNR, CDR2 FQNEAQ (reference sequence). The CDR3 totals 12 residues. The CDR3 DNA is TGTGCCAGCAGCTTGGGGGCGAACGAGCAGTACTTC. Protein product: CASSLGANEQYF.

This rearrangement joins TRBV5-1 to TRBJ1-1; maybe TRBD1 (5 bases). Between the trimmed V and J ends, which lost 4 bases and 1 base, there was a span of 17 bases. CDR3 length equals 16 residues. Per germline, CDR1 SGHRS and CDR2 YFSETQ. The CDR3 region is CASSTRPGTGNTEAFF. The CDR3 bases are TGCGCCAGCAGCACTAGACCCGGGACTGGGAACACTGAAGCTTTCTTT.

The chain is built from TRBV4-1 and TRBJ2-2, with TRBD2 matching 9 bases. CDR1 MGHRA and CDR2 YSYEKL come from the germline V gene. V shed 0 bases, J shed 1 base, and the junction held 6 bases outside the gene matches. CDR3 length: 18 amino acids. CDR3 coding DNA: TGCGCCAGCAGCCAAGATTTTACTAGCGGGCTGAACACCGGGGAGCTGTTTTTT. It translates to CASSQDFTSGLNTGELFF.

This clone was counted once. The chain has TRBV5-5 and TRBJ1-2; D not resolved. There are 12 residues in the CDR3. Trimming took 6 bases from V and 5 from J, leaving 11 bases between them. Germline lookup yields CDR1 SGHKS and CDR2 YYEKEE (reference sequence). The CDR3 here is CASTTTSYGYTF. DNA of the CDR3: TGTGCCAGCACGACAACCTCATATGGCTACACCTTC.

The CDR3 DNA reads TGTGCCAGCAACCCTAGCGGGGAAGAGACCCAGTACTTC. Protein: CASNPSGEETQYF. This chain connects TRBV6-2 or TRBV6-3 to TRBJ2-5; 9 bases are shared with TRBD2. The germline V gene encodes CDR1 MNHEY and CDR2 SVGEGT. The V gene end was trimmed by 7 bases and the J gene end by 3 bases; junction bases not matched to a gene: 3. The CDR3 is 13 amino acids.

This clone appeared once. The V call is TRBV28, the J call TRBJ2-7; 9 nucleotides agree with TRBD2. The ends lost 6 bases at V and 0 bases at J; junction bases unmatched: 6. This CDR3 comprises 15 residues. Germline assignment: CDR1 MDHEN and CDR2 SYDVKM. The CDR3 region is CASRGSGRSSYEQYF. The CDR3 DNA reads as TGTGCCAGCAGGGGTAGCGGGAGATCCTCCTACGAGCAGTACTTC.

V gene TRBV9 combines with J gene TRBJ2-1; possibly TRBD2 for D (6 bases). Germline lookup yields CDR1 SGDLS and CDR2 YYNGEE. The V gene lost 0 bases and the J gene lost 2 bases, with 21 bases spanning the gap. The CDR3 covers 19 residues. CDR3 DNA: TGTGCCAGCAGCGTAGTTGGGGGACTCGTGGTAGCGCCCTACAATGAGCAGTTCTTC. Its translation: CASSVVGGLVVAPYNEQFF.

The chain carries TRBV7-9 and TRBJ2-1; perhaps TRBD2 as D (6 bases). The V gene lost 5 bases and the J gene lost 7 bases, with 18 bases spanning the gap. Germline CDR1 and CDR2: SEHNR and FQNEAQ (reference sequence). CDR3 length equals 15 residues. CDR3 region: CASSPFLSGLNEQFF. The CDR3 bases are TGTGCCAGCAGCCCCTTTTTGAGCGGGTTAAATGAGCAGTTCTTC. The variable domain in full, with the rest retrieved from reference TRBV7-9 and TRBJ2-1, is DTGVSQNPRHKITKRGQNVTFRCDPISEHNRLYWYRQTLGQGPEFLTYFQNEAQLEKSRLLSDRFSAERPKGSFSTLEIQRTEQGDSAMYLCASSPFLSGLNEQFFGPGTRLTVL.

The rearrangement joins TRBV19 to TRBJ2-7; D may match TRBD1 or TRBD2 (5 bases each). The V gene lost 5 bases and the J gene lost 3 bases, with 17 bases spanning the gap. There are 15 residues in the CDR3. Germline V gene lookup returns CDR1 LNHDA and CDR2 SQIVND (reference sequence). The CDR3 loop is CASSLAGLGDYEQYF. The CDR3 region has the DNA TGTGCCAGTAGTCTGGCAGGGCTGGGAGACTACGAGCAGTACTTC.

The V gene is TRBV5-1, the J gene TRBJ1-2; D not certain. Germline-derived CDR1 and CDR2 are SGHRS and YFSETQ. V was cut by 3 bases and J by 7 bases, with 16 bases left in between. This CDR3 spans 14 amino acids. The CDR3 DNA reads as TGCGCCAGCAGCTCTGACGGGAGCGCCCCTGGCTACACCTTC. The encoded protein is CASSSDGSAPGYTF.